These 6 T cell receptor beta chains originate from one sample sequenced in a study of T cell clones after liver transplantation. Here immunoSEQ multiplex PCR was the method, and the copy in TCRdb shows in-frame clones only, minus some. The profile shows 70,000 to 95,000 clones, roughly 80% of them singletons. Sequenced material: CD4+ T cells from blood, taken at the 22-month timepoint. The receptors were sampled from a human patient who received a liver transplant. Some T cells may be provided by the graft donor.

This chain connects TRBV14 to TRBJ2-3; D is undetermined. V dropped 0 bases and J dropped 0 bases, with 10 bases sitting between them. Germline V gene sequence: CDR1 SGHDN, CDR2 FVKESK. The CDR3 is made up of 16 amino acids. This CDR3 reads CASSQEGQPSTDTQYF. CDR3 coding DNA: TGTGCCAGCAGCCAAGAGGGCCAGCCTAGCACAGATACGCAGTATTTT. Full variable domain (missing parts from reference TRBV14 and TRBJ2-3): EAGVTQFPSHSVIEKGQTVTLRCDPISGHDNLYWYRRVMGKEIKFLLHFVKESKQDESGMPNNRFLAERTGGTYSTLKVQPAELEDSGVYFCASSQEGQPSTDTQYFGPGTRLTVL.

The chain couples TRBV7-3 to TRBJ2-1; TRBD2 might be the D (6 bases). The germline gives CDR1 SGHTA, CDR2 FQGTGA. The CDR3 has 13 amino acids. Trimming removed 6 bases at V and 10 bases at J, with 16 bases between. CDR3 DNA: TGTGCCAGCAGTTGGGACTCCGCAATGGAGCAGTTCTTC. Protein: CASSWDSAMEQFF.

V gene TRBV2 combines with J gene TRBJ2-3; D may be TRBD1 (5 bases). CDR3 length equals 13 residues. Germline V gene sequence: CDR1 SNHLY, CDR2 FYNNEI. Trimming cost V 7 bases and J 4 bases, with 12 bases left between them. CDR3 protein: CASKGRVADTQYF. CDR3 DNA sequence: TGTGCCAGCAAGGGCAGGGTGGCAGATACGCAGTATTTT.

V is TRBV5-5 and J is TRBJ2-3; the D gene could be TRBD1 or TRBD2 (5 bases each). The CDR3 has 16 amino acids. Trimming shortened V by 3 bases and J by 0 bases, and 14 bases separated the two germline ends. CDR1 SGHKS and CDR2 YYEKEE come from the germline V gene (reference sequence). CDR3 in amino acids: CASSWLGDPSTDTQYF. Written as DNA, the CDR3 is TGTGCCAGCAGCTGGTTGGGGGACCCCAGCACAGATACGCAGTATTTT.

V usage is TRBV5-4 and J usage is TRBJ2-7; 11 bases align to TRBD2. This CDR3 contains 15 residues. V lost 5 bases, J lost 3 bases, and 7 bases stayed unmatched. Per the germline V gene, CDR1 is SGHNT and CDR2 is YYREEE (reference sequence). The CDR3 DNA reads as TGTGCCAGCAGTCCGGCTAGCGGGGGGATCTACGAGCAGTACTTC. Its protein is CASSPASGGIYEQYF.

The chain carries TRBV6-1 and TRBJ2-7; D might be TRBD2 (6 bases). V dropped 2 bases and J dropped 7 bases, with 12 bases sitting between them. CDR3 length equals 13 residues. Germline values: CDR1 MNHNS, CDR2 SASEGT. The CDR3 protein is CASSERRALEQYF. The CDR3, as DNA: TGTGCCAGCAGTGAAAGGAGGGCTCTGGAGCAGTACTTC.